These 8 T cell receptor beta chains share one sample of origin, sequenced in a study of T cell repertoires in cytomegalovirus infection. TCRdb fed the reads into MiXCR, producing one record per CDR3 protein. The data contain under 50,000 distinct CDR3 sequences, about a fifth of them seen just once; the ten biggest clones take up over 85%. Their antigens remain unidentified. Specimen: CD8+ T cells from cultured PBMCs, collected from culture after CMV antigen stimulation. These receptors were taken from a human donor in good health (CMV status not recorded). Some clones in this sample may be carry-over from other donors' samples.

This chain uses TRBV10-3 with TRBJ2-7; D could derive from TRBD1 or TRBD2 (5 bases each). This CDR3 comprises 13 residues. Germline loops: CDR1 ENHRY, CDR2 SYGVKD. Trimming left V 6 bases short and J 0 bases short, with 9 bases between. This chain's CDR3 is CAIRGDGSYEQYF. CDR3 DNA: TGTGCCATCAGGGGGGACGGCTCCTACGAGCAGTACTTC.

In this sample, this clonotype turned up a few times. The chain combines TRBV12-3 or TRBV12-4 with TRBJ2-5; 12 bases fit TRBD2. V lost 1 base and J lost 1; bases outside the gene matches: 13. This CDR3 has 20 residues. CDR3: CASSLGTSGNEGDLQETQYF. CDR3 nucleotides: TGTGCCAGCAGTTTAGGGACTAGCGGGAATGAAGGGGACCTCCAAGAGACCCAGTACTTC.

This rearrangement joins TRBV27 to TRBJ1-1; unclear D gene. Germline V lookup: CDR1 MNHEY, CDR2 SMNVEV (reference sequence). The CDR3 has 15 amino acids. V was pared by 0 bases and J by 3 bases, with 11 bases between. In nucleotides, the CDR3 is TGTGCCAGCAGTTTATCAAGAAGCTTTGACACTGAAGCTTTCTTT. This sequence encodes CASSLSRSFDTEAFF.

The chain has TRBV6-5 and TRBJ1-1, with 8 nucleotides matching TRBD1. V lost 0 bases to trimming and J lost 3 bases; unmatched junction nucleotides: 9. Germline-derived CDR1 and CDR2 are MNHEY and SVGAGI. This CDR3 is built from 17 residues. In nucleotides, the CDR3 is TGTGCCAGCAGTTACTCTCGACAGGGGAGTAGTGACACTGAAGCTTTCTTT. As protein: CASSYSRQGSSDTEAFF.

This chain joins TRBV7-8 and TRBJ2-1; 9 bases map to TRBD1. The CDR3 is made up of 16 amino acids. Trimming took 3 bases from V and 9 from J; bases not matched to a gene: 12. The germline CDR1 and CDR2 sequences are SGHVS and FQNEAQ. The CDR3 protein is CASSFRGGQGQGEQFF. In DNA form, the CDR3 reads TGTGCCAGCAGCTTTAGAGGGGGACAGGGTCAGGGTGAGCAGTTCTTC.

The CDR3 nucleotides are TGTGCCAGCAGCTCCCGCTCGGGGCGAGGCTCAACTAATGAAAAACTGTTTTTT. It specifies CASSSRSGRGSTNEKLFF. The chain is built from TRBV9 and TRBJ1-4, with D possibly TRBD1 on 5 matching bases. The germline V and J ends were trimmed by 4 bases and 0 bases, with 19 bases remaining between them. The germline gives CDR1 SGDLS, CDR2 YYNGEE. This CDR3 comprises 18 residues.

This clonotype was found a few times. The V gene is TRBV28, the J gene TRBJ2-7, with TRBD2 matching 14 bases. Germline V gene data show CDR1 as MDHEN and CDR2 as SYDVKM. The ends lost 4 bases at V and 1 base at J; junction bases unmatched: 3. The CDR3 is made up of 16 amino acids. CDR3 amino acids: CASSSRTSGGSYEQYF. The CDR3 nucleotides read TGTGCCAGCAGTTCGCGGACTAGCGGGGGGTCCTACGAGCAGTACTTC.

This clonotype was seen more than once but under ten times. The rearrangement joins TRBV5-4 to TRBJ2-7, with D perhaps given as TRBD1 or TRBD2 (5 bases each). From germline, CDR1 is SGHNT and CDR2 YYREEE (reference sequence). The V gene lost 4 bases and the J gene lost 2 bases, with 16 bases spanning the gap. The length of the CDR3 is 15 residues. The CDR3 loop is CASSRLRDPAYEQYF. The CDR3 DNA reads as TGTGCCAGCAGCCGCCTAAGGGACCCAGCCTACGAGCAGTACTTC.